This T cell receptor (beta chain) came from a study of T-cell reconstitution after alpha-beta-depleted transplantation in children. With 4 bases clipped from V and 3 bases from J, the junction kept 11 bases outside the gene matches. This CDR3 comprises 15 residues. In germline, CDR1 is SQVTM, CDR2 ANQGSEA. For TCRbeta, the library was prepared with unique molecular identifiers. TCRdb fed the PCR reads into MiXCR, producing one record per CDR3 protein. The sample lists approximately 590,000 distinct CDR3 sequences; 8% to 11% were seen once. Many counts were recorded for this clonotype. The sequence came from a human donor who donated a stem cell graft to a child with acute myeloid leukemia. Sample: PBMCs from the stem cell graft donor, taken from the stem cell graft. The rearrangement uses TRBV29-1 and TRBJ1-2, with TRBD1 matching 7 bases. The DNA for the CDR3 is TGCAGCGTTGTTGGGACAGAGAATTCCGACTATGGCTACACCTTC. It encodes CSVVGTENSDYGYTF.